This T cell receptor (beta chain) is from a study of blood T cell repertoires in COVID-19. In the original workflow: Reference gene primer amplification gave nucleated cell count estimates. The method was immunoSEQ multiplex PCR; TCRdb's version includes in-frame clones alone and lacks a portion of them. That table is the source of V, J and clone size, and D and trimming were worked out from the DNA. The sample has roughly 410,000 clones; 87% are singletons. CDR3 size: 14 residues. Germline values: CDR1 LNHDA, CDR2 SQIVND (reference sequence). Trimming took off 5 bases at V and 11 bases at J, with 21 bases between the two ends. Only one count was recorded for this clone.

This TCR came from a woman aged 60-75 years with COVID-19, enrolled during active disease. The chain is built from TRBV19 and TRBJ1-2; possible D gene TRBD1, 5 bases. Sequenced: peripheral blood. The chain's CDR3 is CASSPQQATTRYTF. CDR3 DNA sequence: TGTGCCAGTAGTCCCCAACAGGCGACAACAAGGTACACCTTC.